This T cell receptor (beta chain) was recorded in a study of cytomegalovirus exposure and HLA in healthy donors. Overall study: Roughly 77 million unique TCRs from HLA-typed donors made up an early data release.

This CDR3 spans 13 amino acids. V was shortened by 5 bases and J by 4 bases, with 11 bases between the two germline ends. Germline CDR1 is MNHEY and CDR2 is SVGAGI. The PCR employed 60 Vbeta primers together with 13 Jbeta primers. TCRdb keeps only in-frame clones here, not all; method: immunoSEQ multiplex PCR. The table includes just over 200,000 clones, 70% to 85% detected once. Every donor was a healthy person donating bone marrow. What was sequenced was PBMCs. This rearrangement joins TRBV6-5 to TRBJ1-2; no firm D call. This TCR was recovered from a man aged 45-65 years in good health and CMV-seronegative. This chain's CDR3 is CASSPVEIYGYTF. The CDR3 DNA sequence: TGTGCCAGCAGTCCCGTCGAGATCTATGGCTACACCTTC.